These 10 T cell receptor beta chains share one sample of origin, sequenced in a study of ipilimumab plus nivolumab after autologous stem cell transplantation. Clones were sequenced by immunoSEQ multiplex PCR, and TCRdb holds only the in-frame ones, with some missing. The sample has about 43,000 clones, 70% to 90% seen once. The sequencing used PBMCs, collected in a trial of ipilimumab plus nivolumab as post-transplant consolidation. The receptor set was obtained from a male donor with multiple myeloma.

The J gene is TRBJ2-7, the V gene TRBV6-5; 8 positions agree with TRBD1. V lost 5 bases to trimming and J lost 0 bases; unmatched junction nucleotides: 3. CDR1 MNHEY and CDR2 SVGAGI come from the germline V gene. The CDR3 runs to 14 residues. In nucleotides, the CDR3 is TGTGCCAGCAGTCGGACAGGGAGCTCCTACGAGCAGTACTTC. The encoded protein is CASSRTGSSYEQYF.

The V and J genes are TRBV18 and TRBJ2-7; no clear D. The V and J ends lost 3 bases and 3 bases respectively, with 15 bases between them. Germline V gene sequence: CDR1 KGHSH, CDR2 LQKENI. The CDR3 is made up of 15 amino acids. As DNA, the CDR3 is TGTGCCAGCTCACCGTCCGGGCTGGCCCTCTACGAGCAGTACTTC. Translating gives CASSPSGLALYEQYF.

This clone was detected only once. The chain joins TRBV6-6 to TRBJ2-2; D gene unclear. Trimming pared 6 bases from V and 4 bases from J, leaving 15 bases between. The CDR3 totals 15 residues. Germline values: CDR1 MNHNY, CDR2 SVGAGI (reference sequence). This CDR3 reads CASSLGAGGTGELFF. DNA for the CDR3: TGTGCCAGCAGCCTAGGAGCAGGCGGCACCGGGGAGCTGTTTTTT.

This chain connects TRBV7-9 to TRBJ1-4; maybe TRBD1 (6 bases). The CDR3 sequence is 14 residues long. V was clipped by 1 base and J by 6 bases, with 9 bases between them. Germline assignment: CDR1 SEHNR and CDR2 FQNEAQ (reference sequence). The CDR3 nucleotides are TGTGCCAGCAGCTTAGGGACAGTAGATGAAAAACTGTTTTTT. This gives the protein CASSLGTVDEKLFF.

The chain links TRBV14 to TRBJ2-5, with 7 positions matching TRBD2. With V trimmed by 5 bases and J by 3 bases, 6 bases remained unmatched. The CDR3 spans 14 residues. In germline, CDR1 is SGHDN, CDR2 FVKESK. The CDR3 DNA reads as TGTGCCAGCAGCACCTTGGGGGGGGAAGAGACCCAGTACTTC. Its translation: CASSTLGGEETQYF.

This chain uses TRBV5-4 with TRBJ2-5, with 10 bases matching TRBD2. Germline CDR1 reads SGHNT; CDR2 reads YYREEE (reference sequence). With 3 bases clipped from V and 1 base from J, the junction kept 6 bases outside the gene matches. The CDR3 loop spans 16 amino acids. This CDR3 is CASSSGLAEAQETQYF. CDR3 nucleotides: TGTGCCAGCAGCTCTGGACTAGCGGAGGCCCAAGAGACCCAGTACTTC.

This chain links TRBV5-5 with TRBJ2-1, with TRBD2 matching over 10 bases. Germline trimming cut 4 bases from V and 3 bases from J; bases unmatched to any gene: 4. Germline CDR1 SGHKS, CDR2 YYEKEE (reference sequence). The CDR3 runs 15 residues. CDR3 sequence: CASSITSGIYNEQFF. The CDR3, as DNA: TGTGCCAGCAGCATCACTAGCGGGATCTACAATGAGCAGTTCTTC.

The chain joins TRBV28 to TRBJ1-3, with D perhaps TRBD1 (5 bases). Germline assignment: CDR1 MDHEN and CDR2 SYDVKM. CDR3 length equals 18 residues. V lost 3 bases, J lost 0 bases, and 18 bases lay in between. As DNA, the CDR3 is TGTGCCAGCAGTTTGGTCCGGCCAGGGCACAGCTCTGGAAACACCATATATTTT. It is translated as CASSLVRPGHSSGNTIYF.

The chain links TRBV5-6 to TRBJ2-7; D ambiguous. The V gene's germline CDR1 is SGHDT and CDR2 YYEEEE. Trimming shortened V by 1 base and J by 6 bases, and 14 bases separated the two germline ends. The CDR3 length is 14 residues. DNA of the CDR3: TGTGCCAGCAGCTTGATTAGTCTCAACACCGAGCAGTACTTC. It translates to CASSLISLNTEQYF.

As to this clone: Sequence at one end of the junction differs from germline and may be a read error. Different DNA sequences within this sample yield the same CDR3. The gene calls are TRBV5-1 and TRBJ2-5; D unclear. The CDR3 has 12 residues. Looked up from germline, CDR1 is SGHRS and CDR2 is YFSETQ. The CDR3 sequence is CASSFAFGTQYF. In DNA, the CDR3 is TGCGCTAGCAGCTTTGCGTTCGGGACCCAGTACTTC.